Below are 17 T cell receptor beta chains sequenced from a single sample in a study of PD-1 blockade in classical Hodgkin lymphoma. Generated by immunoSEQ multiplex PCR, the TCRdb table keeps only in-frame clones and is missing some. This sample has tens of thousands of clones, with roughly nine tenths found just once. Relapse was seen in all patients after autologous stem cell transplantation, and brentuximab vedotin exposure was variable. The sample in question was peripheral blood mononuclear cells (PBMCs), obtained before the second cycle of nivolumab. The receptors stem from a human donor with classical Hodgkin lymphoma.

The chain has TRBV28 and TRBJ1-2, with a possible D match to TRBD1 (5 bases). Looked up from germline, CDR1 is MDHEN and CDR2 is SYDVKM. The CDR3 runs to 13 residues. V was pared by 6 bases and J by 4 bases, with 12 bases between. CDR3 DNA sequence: TGTGCCAGCAGCCCAAGGGGCTCCTATGGCTACACCTTC. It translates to CASSPRGSYGYTF.

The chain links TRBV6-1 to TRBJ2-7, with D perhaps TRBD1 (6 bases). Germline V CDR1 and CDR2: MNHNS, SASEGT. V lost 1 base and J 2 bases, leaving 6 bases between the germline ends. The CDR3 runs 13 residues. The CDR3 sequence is CASSEGTAYEQYF. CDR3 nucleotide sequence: TGTGCCAGCAGTGAAGGGACAGCCTACGAGCAGTACTTC.

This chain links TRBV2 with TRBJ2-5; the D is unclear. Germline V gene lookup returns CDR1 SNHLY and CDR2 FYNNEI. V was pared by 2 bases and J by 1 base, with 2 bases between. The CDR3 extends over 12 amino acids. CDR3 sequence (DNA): TGTGCCAGCAGTGAAATCCAAGAGACCCAGTACTTC. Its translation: CASSEIQETQYF. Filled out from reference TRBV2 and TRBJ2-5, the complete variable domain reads EPEVTQTPSHQVTQMGQEVILRCVPISNHLYFYWYRQILGQKVEFLVSFYNNEISEKSEIFDDQFSVERPDGSNFTLKIRSTKLEDSAMYFCASSEIQETQYFGPGTRLLVL.

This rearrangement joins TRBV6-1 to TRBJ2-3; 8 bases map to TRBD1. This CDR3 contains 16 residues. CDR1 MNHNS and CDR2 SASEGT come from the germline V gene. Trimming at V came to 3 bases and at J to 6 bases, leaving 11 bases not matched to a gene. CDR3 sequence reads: CASSEPGQALGDTQYF. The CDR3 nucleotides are TGTGCCAGCAGTGAGCCGGGACAGGCCCTTGGGGATACGCAGTATTTT.

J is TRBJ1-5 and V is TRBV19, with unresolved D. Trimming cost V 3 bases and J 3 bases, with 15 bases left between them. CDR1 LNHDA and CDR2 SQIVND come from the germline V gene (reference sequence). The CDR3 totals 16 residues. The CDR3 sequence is CASSIIGNVANQPQHF. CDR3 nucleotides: TGTGCCAGTAGTATTATCGGCAATGTAGCCAATCAGCCCCAGCATTTT.

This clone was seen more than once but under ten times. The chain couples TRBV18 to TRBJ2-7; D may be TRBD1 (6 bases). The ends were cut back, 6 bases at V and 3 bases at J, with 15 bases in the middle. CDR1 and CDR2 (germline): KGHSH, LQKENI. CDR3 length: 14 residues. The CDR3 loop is CASSPGRGIYEQYF. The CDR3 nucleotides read TGTGCCAGCTCCCCCGGTAGGGGGATCTACGAGCAGTACTTC.

CDR3 in amino acids: CASSYPGQDDQPQHF. The CDR3, as DNA: TGTGCCAGCAGTTACCCGGGACAGGATGATCAGCCCCAGCATTTT. The rearrangement uses TRBV6-6 and TRBJ1-5; 8 bases line up with TRBD1. V trimming: 2 bases; J trimming: 5 bases; junction bases outside the gene matches: 5. Germline lookup yields CDR1 MNHNY and CDR2 SVGAGI (reference sequence). CDR3 size: 15 residues.

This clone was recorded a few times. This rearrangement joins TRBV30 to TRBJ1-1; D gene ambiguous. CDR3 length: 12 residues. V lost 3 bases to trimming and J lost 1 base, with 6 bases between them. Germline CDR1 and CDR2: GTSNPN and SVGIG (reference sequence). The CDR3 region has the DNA TGTGCCTGGAGAGACGCGAACACTGAAGCTTTCTTT. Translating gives CAWRDANTEAFF. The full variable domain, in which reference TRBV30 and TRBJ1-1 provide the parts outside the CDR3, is SQTIHQWPATLVQPVGSPLSLECTVEGTSNPNLYWYRQAAGRGLQLLFYSVGIGQISSEVPQNLSASRPQDRQFILSSKKLLLSDSGFYLCAWRDANTEAFFGQGTRLTVV.

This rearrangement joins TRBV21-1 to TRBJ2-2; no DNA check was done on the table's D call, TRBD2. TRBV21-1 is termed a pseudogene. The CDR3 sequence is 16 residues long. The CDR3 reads CASSKCGGRATGELFF. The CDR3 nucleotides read TGTGCCAGCAGCAAATGCGGCGGGAGGGCGACCGGGGAGCTGTTTTTT.

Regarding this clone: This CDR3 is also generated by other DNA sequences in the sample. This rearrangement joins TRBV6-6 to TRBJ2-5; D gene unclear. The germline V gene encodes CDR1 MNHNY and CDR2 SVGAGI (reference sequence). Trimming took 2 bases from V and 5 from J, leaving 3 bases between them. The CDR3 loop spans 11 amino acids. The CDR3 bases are TGTGCCAGCAGTTACGGCGAGACCCAGTACTTC. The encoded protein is CASSYGETQYF.

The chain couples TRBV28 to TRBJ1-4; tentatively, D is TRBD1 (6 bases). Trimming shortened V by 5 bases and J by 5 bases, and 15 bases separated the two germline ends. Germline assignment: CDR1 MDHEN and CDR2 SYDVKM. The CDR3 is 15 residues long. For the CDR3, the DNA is TGTGCCAGCAGTACCCAACAGGGTACGAATGAAAAACTGTTTTTT. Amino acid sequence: CASSTQQGTNEKLFF.

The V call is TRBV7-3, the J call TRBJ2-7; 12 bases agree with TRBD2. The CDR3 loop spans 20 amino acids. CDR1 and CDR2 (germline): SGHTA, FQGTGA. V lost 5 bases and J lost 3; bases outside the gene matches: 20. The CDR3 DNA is TGTGCCAGCAGCCCCATGTGCAGGACTAGCGGGACTAAAGGGATCTACGAGCAGTACTTC. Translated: CASSPMCRTSGTKGIYEQYF.

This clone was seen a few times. The CDR3 DNA reads as TGTGCCAGCAGCCCCCTAGAGTTAGGGATGAACACTGAAGCTTTCTTT. It is translated as CASSPLELGMNTEAFF. This chain connects TRBV9 to TRBJ1-1; D gene unclear. CDR3 length equals 16 residues. Deletions cut 4 bases from V and 0 bases from J, with 16 bases between. Per germline, CDR1 SGDLS and CDR2 YYNGEE.

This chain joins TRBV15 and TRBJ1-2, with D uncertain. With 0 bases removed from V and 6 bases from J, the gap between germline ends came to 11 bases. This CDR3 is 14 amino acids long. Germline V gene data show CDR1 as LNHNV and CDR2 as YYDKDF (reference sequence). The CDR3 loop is CATSRDRGFNGYTF. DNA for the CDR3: TGTGCCACCAGCAGAGATCGGGGTTTTAATGGCTACACCTTC.

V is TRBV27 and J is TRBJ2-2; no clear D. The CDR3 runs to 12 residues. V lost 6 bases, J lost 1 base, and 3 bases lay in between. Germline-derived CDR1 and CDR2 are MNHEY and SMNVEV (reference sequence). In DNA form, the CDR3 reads TGTGCCAGCAGACAGAACACCGGGGAGCTGTTTTTT. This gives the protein CASRQNTGELFF.

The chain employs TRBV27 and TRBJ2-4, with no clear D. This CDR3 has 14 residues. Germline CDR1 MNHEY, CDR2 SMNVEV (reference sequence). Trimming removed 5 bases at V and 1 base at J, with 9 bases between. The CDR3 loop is CASSPDRAKNIQYF. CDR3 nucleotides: TGTGCCAGCAGTCCTGACCGGGCCAAAAACATTCAGTACTTC.

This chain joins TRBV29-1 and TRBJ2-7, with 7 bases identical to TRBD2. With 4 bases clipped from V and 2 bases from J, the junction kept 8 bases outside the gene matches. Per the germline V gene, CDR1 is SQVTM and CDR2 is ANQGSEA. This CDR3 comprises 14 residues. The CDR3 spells CSVAGEGSTYEQYF. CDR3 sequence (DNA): TGCAGCGTTGCCGGGGAGGGAAGTACCTACGAGCAGTACTTC.